Listed below are T cell receptor beta chains from one sample, sequenced in a study of metastatic and nonmetastatic thyroid tumors. TCRdb re-called the PCR reads via MiXCR. The sample contains 35,000 to 40,000 clones, 25% to 30% of which appear only once. The sequencing sample was made of blood. Receptors originate from a male donor with papillary thyroid cancer or a benign thyroid nodule (not recorded which). Some clones in this sample may be carry-over from other donors' samples. Both conserved end residues are part of each CDR3. A D gene is named only where the DNA matches it firmly. Where a row states a size, it is once, few, many or the class of an expanded clone; other rows omit it.

j_gene	v_gene	abundance	d_gene	CDR3nt	CDR3aa
TRBJ2-5	TRBV24-1	few	TRBD2	TGTGCCACCAGTGATTCCCGGGGACTAGCGAGGGAGACCCAGTACTTC	CATSDSRGLARETQYF
TRBJ2-1	TRBV12-3/TRBV12-4	many	-	TGTGCCAGCAGTCCGAGACAGTCGTACAATGAGCAGTTCTTC	CASSPRQSYNEQFF
TRBJ2-7	TRBV14	few	TRBD1	TGTGCCAGCAGCTTAGACAGGGAGTACGAGCAGTACTTC	CASSLDREYEQYF
TRBJ2-1	TRBV12-3/TRBV12-4	few	TRBD2	TGTGCCAGCAGTTTTTTGGGGGGAGGGTACAATGAGCAGTTCTTC	CASSFLGGGYNEQFF
TRBJ2-2	TRBV6-1	few	-	TGTGCCACTCTTCAGGGGTCTAAGGACACCGGGGAGCTGTTTTTT	CATLQGSKDTGELFF
TRBJ2-2	TRBV12-3/TRBV12-4	-	-	TGTGCCAGCAGTTTTGGGACCGGGGAGCTGTTTTTT	CASSFGTGELFF
TRBJ2-7	TRBV11-2	-	TRBD1	TGTGCCAGCAGCTTGGGGGACCGGGACAGGGTGTACGAGCAGTACTTC	CASSLGDRDRVYEQYF
TRBJ1-2	TRBV6-1	-	-	TGTGCCAGCAAGGACAGCTCATCTGGCTACACCTTC	CASKDSSSGYTF
TRBJ1-2	TRBV5-1	medium-sized	TRBD1	TGCGCCAGCACTCTTACAGGGGGCTCAAATGGCTACACCTTC	CASTLTGGSNGYTF
TRBJ2-7	TRBV6-1	many	TRBD2	TGTGCCAGCAGTCCACTGGCTAGCGGCTCCTACGAGCAGTACTTC	CASSPLASGSYEQYF
TRBJ2-7	TRBV3-1	-	TRBD2	TGTGCCAGCAGCCATCTAAGCGGGGGTTACGAGCAGTACTTC	CASSHLSGGYEQYF
TRBJ2-1	TRBV14	many	-	TGTGCCAGCAGCCAAGAAACCCTATTGGATGAGCAGTTCTTC	CASSQETLLDEQFF
TRBJ2-7	TRBV3-1	-	-	TGTGCCAGCAGCGACGTCTCCGAGCAGTACTTC	CASSDVSEQYF
TRBJ1-6	TRBV5-1	-	-	TGCGCCAGCAGCTTGGCGGAGAATTCACCCCTCCACTTT	CASSLAENSPLHF
TRBJ2-3	TRBV4-2	-	-	TGTGCCAGCAGCCAATTAACCTCGTTGGGGGCAGATACGCAGTATTTT	CASSQLTSLGADTQYF
TRBJ1-6	TRBV10-3	-	-	TGTGCCATCAGCCTAGGGGATGGGAGTTCACCCCTCCACTTT	CAISLGDGSSPLHF
TRBJ2-3	TRBV5-1	-	-	TGCGCCAGCAGCTTAAGACCTGGTTACTCGGAAGATACGCAGTATTTT	CASSLRPGYSEDTQYF
TRBJ1-5	TRBV2	many	-	TGTGCCAGCCAGCGAGGCAATCAGCCCCAGCATTTT	CASQRGNQPQHF
TRBJ2-2	TRBV5-1	-	-	TGCGCCAGGGTCCCCAGGGCTGCGACCGGGGAGCTGTTTTTT	CARVPRAATGELFF
TRBJ1-2	TRBV3-1	-	TRBD1	TGTGCCAGCAGCCAGAAAAACAGGGGGCACGGCGGCTACACCTTC	CASSQKNRGHGGYTF
TRBJ1-5	TRBV20-1	-	-	TGCAGTGCGACTCCAGGGGAGGGTCGGACCCAGCATTTT	CSATPGEGRTQHF
TRBJ1-2	TRBV5-1	many	-	TGCGCCAGCAGCCTAATCCCGGGACATAACTATGGCTACACCTTC	CASSLIPGHNYGYTF
TRBJ2-7	TRBV24-1	few	-	TGTGCCACCAGTGAGGGTCCGGGGCGAACCTACGAGCAGTACTTC	CATSEGPGRTYEQYF
TRBJ1-1	TRBV28	medium-sized	-	TGTGCCAGCATCGCGGGGACTGAAGCTTTCTTT	CASIAGTEAFF
TRBJ2-6	TRBV11-2	-	-	TGTGCCAGCGGACCTGTCTCAACTGGGGCCAACGTCCTGACTTTC	CASGPVSTGANVLTF
TRBJ2-7	TRBV2	few	-	TGTGCCAGCAGTACAGCCGGGCTCTTGGGCGAGCAGTACTTC	CASSTAGLLGEQYF
TRBJ2-2	TRBV25-1	few	TRBD2	TGTGCCAGCAGTCTGACCGGGACTAGCGACACCGGGGAGCTGTTTTTT	CASSLTGTSDTGELFF
TRBJ2-7	TRBV7-2	medium-sized	-	TGTGCCAGCAGCTTAGGTAATCTACTAGCCAAGACCTACGAGCAGTACTTC	CASSLGNLLAKTYEQYF
TRBJ2-3	TRBV6-5	few	-	TGTGCCAGCAGTTCTCGGGTCACCACAGATACGCAGTATTTT	CASSSRVTTDTQYF
TRBJ2-2	TRBV11-3	medium-sized	TRBD2	TGTGCCAGCAGTGTGGCGGGGGGCACCGGGGAGCTGTTTTTT	CASSVAGGTGELFF
TRBJ2-7	TRBV27	-	TRBD2	TGTGCCAGCAGTCAAGGTAGCGGGAGACTACTGTACTTC	CASSQGSGRLLYF
TRBJ2-7	TRBV5-1	-	TRBD2	TGCGCCAGCAGACGACTAGCGGGAGGCTCCTACGAGCAGTACTTC	CASRRLAGGSYEQYF
TRBJ2-1	TRBV20-1	-	-	TGCAGTGTACCCTCAAGCCTGAGCTCCTACAATGAGCAGTTCTTC	CSVPSSLSSYNEQFF
TRBJ2-1	TRBV6-1	many	TRBD2	TGTGCCAGCAGTGCCTCTAGCGGGGGCCAATACAATGAGCAGTTCTTC	CASSASSGGQYNEQFF
TRBJ2-3	TRBV6-5	-	-	TGTGCCAGCAGTTACGCTCGACTGGGCACAGATACGCAGTATTTT	CASSYARLGTDTQYF
TRBJ2-7	TRBV5-1	-	-	TGCGCCAGCAGCTTGGCGGGGATCAGGGTGGGAGACAACGAGCAGTACTTC	CASSLAGIRVGDNEQYF
TRBJ2-3	TRBV2	many	TRBD1	TGTGCCAGCAGCCGGGACAGGCACACAGATACGCAGTATTTT	CASSRDRHTDTQYF
TRBJ1-5	TRBV6-1	many	-	TGTGCCAGCATCCCCCGGGGGAGGGGCCAGCCCCAGCATTTT	CASIPRGRGQPQHF
TRBJ2-3	TRBV20-1	-	TRBD2	TGCAGTGCTAGAGATGGGAGGGTCTCTAGCACAGATACGCAGTATTTT	CSARDGRVSSTDTQYF
TRBJ2-7	TRBV5-1	-	-	TGCGCCAGCAGCTTAGCGAGGGGCTCCTCCTACGAGCAGTACTTC	CASSLARGSSYEQYF
TRBJ2-7	TRBV5-1	-	-	TGCGCCAGCAGCTTGGGGGGACACCCCTCCTACGAGCAGTACTTC	CASSLGGHPSYEQYF
TRBJ1-5	TRBV27	medium-sized	TRBD1	TGTGCCAGCAGTCTTCAGGGGGGTCAGCCCCAGCATTTT	CASSLQGGQPQHF
TRBJ1-2	TRBV12-3/TRBV12-4	few	TRBD1	TGTGCCAGCAATAGCGACAGGGGGCACGGCTACACCTTC	CASNSDRGHGYTF
TRBJ1-2	TRBV6-5	-	-	TGTGCCAGCAGTTCCTACACAGGGAACTATGGCTACACCTTC	CASSSYTGNYGYTF
TRBJ2-7	TRBV27	few	-	TGTGCCAGCAGTTCCGGGCAGGGTAATCTCTACGAGCAGTACTTC	CASSSGQGNLYEQYF
TRBJ2-5	TRBV5-1	once	TRBD2	TGCGCCAGCAGCTTGGGTCCTAGCGGGTACCAAGAGACCCAGTACTTC	CASSLGPSGYQETQYF
TRBJ1-1	TRBV5-1	few	TRBD1	TGCGCCAGCAAAGAGGGACAGGACAGACAAGCTTTCTTT	CASKEGQDRQAFF
TRBJ2-1	TRBV28	-	-	TGTGCCAGCAGCCCAACGACCCGCAGGAGCTCCTACAATGAGCAGTTCTTC	CASSPTTRRSSYNEQFF
TRBJ2-7	TRBV4-2	-	TRBD2	TGTGCCAGCAGCCAAGGGCCGGCTAGCGGGACCTACGAGCAGTACTTC	CASSQGPASGTYEQYF
TRBJ1-1	TRBV6-2/TRBV6-3	-	TRBD1	TGTGCCAGCAGCGACAGGGGTACGTCGGACACTGAAGCTTTCTTT	CASSDRGTSDTEAFF
TRBJ2-1	TRBV2	many	-	TGTGCCAGCAACATACAGGGCCCCGAGCAGTTCTTC	CASNIQGPEQFF
TRBJ1-5	TRBV27	many	-	TGTGCCAGCAGTTTTTACGGGGGAATCGGACAGCCCCAGCATTTT	CASSFYGGIGQPQHF
TRBJ1-2	TRBV4-1	-	TRBD1	TGCGCCAGCAGCCAAGATCACCAGGGGGCCACGGACTATGGCTACACCTTC	CASSQDHQGATDYGYTF
TRBJ1-3	TRBV5-1	-	-	TGCGCCAGCAGCTTGGACGTCGGAAACACCATATATTTT	CASSLDVGNTIYF
TRBJ2-1	TRBV2	-	-	TGTGCCAGCAGTCAATTTCGCCTAAGGGCATCAGCGGGCAATGAGCAGTTCTTC	CASSQFRLRASAGNEQFF